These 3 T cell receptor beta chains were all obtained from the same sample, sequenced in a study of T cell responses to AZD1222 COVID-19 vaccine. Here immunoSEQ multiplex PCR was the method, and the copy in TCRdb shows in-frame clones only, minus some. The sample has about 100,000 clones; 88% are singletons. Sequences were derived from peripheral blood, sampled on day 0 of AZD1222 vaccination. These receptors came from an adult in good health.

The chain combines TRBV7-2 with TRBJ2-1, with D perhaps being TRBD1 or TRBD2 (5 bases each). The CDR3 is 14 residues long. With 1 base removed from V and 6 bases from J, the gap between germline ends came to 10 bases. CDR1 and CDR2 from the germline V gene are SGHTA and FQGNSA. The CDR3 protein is CASSLDGGSNEQFF. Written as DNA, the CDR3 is TGTGCCAGCAGCTTAGATGGGGGAAGCAATGAGCAGTTCTTC.

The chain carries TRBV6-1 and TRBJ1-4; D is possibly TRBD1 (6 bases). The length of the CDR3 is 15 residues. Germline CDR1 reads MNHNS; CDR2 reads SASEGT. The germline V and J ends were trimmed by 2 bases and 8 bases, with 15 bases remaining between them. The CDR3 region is CASSERAGEGEKLFF. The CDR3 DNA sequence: TGTGCCAGCAGTGAACGGGCAGGGGAGGGAGAAAAACTGTTTTTT.

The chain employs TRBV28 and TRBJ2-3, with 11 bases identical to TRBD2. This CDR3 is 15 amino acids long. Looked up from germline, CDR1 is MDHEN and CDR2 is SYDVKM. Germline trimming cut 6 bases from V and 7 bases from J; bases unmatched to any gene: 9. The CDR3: CASSHTSGSKNTQYF. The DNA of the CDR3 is TGTGCCAGCAGCCACACTAGCGGGAGTAAGAATACGCAGTATTTT.